This TCR beta chain was recorded in a study of blood T cell repertoires in COVID-19. Study at large: Samples taken during acute and convalescent COVID-19 were collected in the United States, Italy and Spain. PBMCs, B-cell-depleted T cells, or T cells provided the cDNA or gDNA that made up the material.

With V trimmed by 1 base and J by 0 bases, 0 bases remained unmatched. The CDR3 is 15 amino acids. Looked up from germline, CDR1 is SGHTS and CDR2 is YDEGEE. Original analysis: Amplifying reference gene primers gave estimates of nucleated cell counts. Clones were read by immunoSEQ multiplex PCR, and TCRdb kept only the in-frame ones, dropping some. V, J and clone size derive from that table, while D and trimming were established from the DNA sequence. The table lists more than 250,000 clones, about 89% of them singletons. This chain uses TRBV5-8 with TRBJ1-4; 7 bases match TRBD1. The sequence was obtained from a man in his late teens or twenties who had recovered from COVID-19. The sequencing sample was made of peripheral blood. The CDR3 spells CASSLQGATNEKLFF. The CDR3 DNA is TGTGCCAGCAGCTTGCAGGGGGCAACTAATGAAAAACTGTTTTTT.